The 15 T cell receptor beta chains listed next were all sequenced from one sample in a study of vaccination and CD4 T cells after COVID-19. Treatment of the sample: roughly 10-day PBMC culture with coronavirus spike peptide pools or control peptides (ViraFEST assay). Their specific antigens are unknown. An Oncomine TCR Beta short-read assay was used to sequence the DNA from cultured CD4+ T cells. TCRdb re-called the PCR reads with MiXCR, one entry per CDR3 protein. The table lists 16,000 or so distinct CDR3 sequences, around 47% of them singletons. The sample consisted of CD4+ T cells from blood, cultured in vitro, taken after SARS-CoV-2 vaccination. These receptors came from a human donor who had recovered from COVID-19.

Sample share makes this clonotype medium-sized. V gene TRBV5-1 combines with J gene TRBJ1-2; no clear D gene. This CDR3 has 15 amino acids. Germline V CDR1 and CDR2: SGHRS, YFSETQ. Between the trimmed V and J ends, which lost 0 bases and 2 bases, there was a span of 11 bases. CDR3 nucleotide sequence: TGCGCCAGCAGCTTGGGACTCCGGATGAACTATGGCTACACCTTC. This translates into CASSLGLRMNYGYTF.

This sequence joins TRBV20-1 and TRBJ1-1, with D possibly being TRBD1 (6 bases). V was clipped by 5 bases and J by 3 bases, with 10 bases between them. This CDR3 is built from 12 residues. Germline CDR1 reads DFQATT; CDR2 reads SNEGSKA (reference sequence). CDR3 region: CSASEGDTEAFF. DNA for the CDR3: TGCAGTGCTTCCGAGGGGGACACTGAAGCTTTCTTT.

This clonotype was seen a handful of times. The chain combines TRBV21-1 with TRBJ2-7. TRBV21-1 is labeled a pseudogene. The length of the CDR3 is 16 residues. The chain's CDR3 is CASSKVETRKSYEQYF. DNA for the CDR3: TGTGCCAGCAGCAAAGTAGAGACTAGGAAGTCCTACGAGCAGTACTTC.

The chain has TRBV7-9 and TRBJ1-1; possible D gene TRBD1, 6 bases. Between the trimmed V and J ends, which lost 4 bases and 7 bases, there was a span of 13 bases. This CDR3 region has 13 residues. Per the germline V gene, CDR1 is SEHNR and CDR2 is FQNEAQ (reference sequence). CDR3 sequence: CASSSMDSDEAFF. The CDR3 bases are TGTGCCAGCAGCTCCATGGACAGCGATGAAGCTTTCTTT.

The chain employs TRBV10-3 and TRBJ2-2, with D possibly being TRBD1 or TRBD2 (6 bases each). CDR3 length: 15 amino acids. Germline V lookup: CDR1 ENHRY, CDR2 SYGVKD. V was trimmed by 3 bases and J by 5 bases, leaving 13 bases between them. The CDR3 sequence is CAISDGGGGTGELFF. The DNA of the CDR3 is TGTGCCATCAGTGATGGAGGGGGTGGAACCGGGGAGCTGTTTTTT.

The chain couples TRBV19 to TRBJ1-2; D is uncertain. The CDR3 contains 15 residues. CDR1 and CDR2 from the germline V gene are LNHDA and SQIVND (reference sequence). V lost 3 bases, J lost 0 bases, and 11 bases lay in between. The CDR3 here is CASSMAGYANYGYTF. CDR3 coding DNA: TGTGCCAGTAGTATGGCCGGGTACGCTAACTATGGCTACACCTTC.

This clonotype was observed a handful of times. The chain joins TRBV15 to TRBJ1-5; D ambiguous. Germline CDR1 reads LNHNV; CDR2 reads YYDKDF (reference sequence). This CDR3 has 15 residues. Trimming shortened V by 5 bases and J by 1 base, and 12 bases separated the two germline ends. This chain's CDR3 is CATSASTGSNQPQHF. In nucleotides, the CDR3 is TGTGCCACCAGCGCGTCGACGGGAAGCAATCAGCCCCAGCATTTT.

The rearrangement links TRBV7-2 to TRBJ2-5, with D possibly TRBD1 on 5 matching bases. The germline CDR1 and CDR2 sequences are SGHTA and FQGNSA. The CDR3 covers 14 residues. V was trimmed by 1 base and J by 1 base, leaving 7 bases between them. The DNA of the CDR3 is TGTGCCAGCAGCTTAGGGGGCAGCCAAGAGACCCAGTACTTC. As protein: CASSLGGSQETQYF.

The rearrangement uses TRBV19 and TRBJ2-2; 12 nucleotides agree with TRBD2. V was pared by 4 bases and J by 7 bases, with 4 bases of the junction left unmatched. Germline V lookup: CDR1 LNHDA, CDR2 SQIVND (reference sequence). This CDR3 region has 15 residues. CDR3 amino acids: CASSTSGRAGGELFF. The CDR3 nucleotides are TGTGCCAGTAGTACTAGCGGGAGGGCCGGCGGGGAGCTGTTTTTT.

This clonotype was found once. The J gene is TRBJ2-7, the V gene TRBV6-5; D remains unclear. Per germline, CDR1 MNHEY and CDR2 SVGAGI. The CDR3 has 13 amino acids. Trimming removed 0 bases from V and 4 bases from J, with 7 bases in between. The DNA of the CDR3 is TGTGCCAGCAGTTACTCCCCCGCGTACGAGCAGTACTTC. This codes for CASSYSPAYEQYF.

The chain has TRBV20-1 and TRBJ2-7; D may correspond to TRBD1 or TRBD2 (6 bases each). Trimming removed 5 bases from V and 0 bases from J, with 11 bases in between. The CDR3 has 13 amino acids. Looked up from germline, CDR1 is DFQATT and CDR2 is SNEGSKA (reference sequence). CDR3 bases: TGCAGTGCTTCGGAGGGGGTCTCCTACGAGCAGTACTTC. This codes for CSASEGVSYEQYF.

The genes are TRBV7-2 and TRBJ2-6; D perhaps matches TRBD1 (5 bases). This CDR3 spans 14 amino acids. Germline values: CDR1 SGHTA, CDR2 FQGNSA. V gave up 1 base and J gave up 12 bases, with 13 bases separating them. The CDR3 coding sequence is TGTGCCAGCAGCTTAGGGGGCCCCTCCAGCGTCCTGACTTTC. This encodes CASSLGGPSSVLTF.

This chain uses TRBV19 with TRBJ2-1; D perhaps matches TRBD2 (6 bases). CDR3 size: 16 residues. V was cut by 6 bases and J by 3 bases, with 18 bases left in between. Germline V gene lookup returns CDR1 LNHDA and CDR2 SQIVND (reference sequence). CDR3 nucleotides: TGTGCCAGTAGCTCCGGACTATCCAGCCACTACAATGAGCAGTTCTTC. This encodes CASSSGLSSHYNEQFF. Supplemented by reference TRBV19 and TRBJ2-1, the full variable domain reads DGGITQSPKYLFRKEGQNVTLSCEQNLNHDAMYWYRQDPGQGLRLIYYSQIVNDFQKGDIAEGYSVSREKKESFPLTVTSAQKNPTAFYLCASSSGLSSHYNEQFFGPGTRLTVL.

In DNA, the CDR3 is TGTGCCAGCAGTTCGGGGACTAGCGATGTACCAGATACGCAGTATTTT. Its translation is CASSSGTSDVPDTQYF. The chain combines TRBV27 with TRBJ2-3; 10 bases align to TRBD2. CDR1 and CDR2 (germline): MNHEY, SMNVEV (reference sequence). V shed 4 bases, J shed 4 bases, and the junction held 8 bases outside the gene matches. There are 16 residues in the CDR3.

Points on this clonotype: Compared with germline, one end of the junction differs, possibly owing to a read error. The chain employs TRBV2 and TRBJ1-5; no clear D gene. The CDR3 consists of 12 residues. CDR1 SNHLY and CDR2 FYNNEI come from the germline V gene. The CDR3 spells CASSQNFQAQHF. The CDR3 DNA reads as TGTGCCAGCAGTCAAAACTTTCAGGCCCAGCATTTT. The whole variable domain, filled in from reference TRBV2 and TRBJ1-5, reads EPEVTQTPSHQVTQMGQEVILRCVPISNHLYFYWYRQILGQKVEFLVSFYNNEISEKSEIFDDQFSVERPDGSNFTLKIRSTKLEDSAMYFCASSQNFQAQHFGDGTRLSIL.